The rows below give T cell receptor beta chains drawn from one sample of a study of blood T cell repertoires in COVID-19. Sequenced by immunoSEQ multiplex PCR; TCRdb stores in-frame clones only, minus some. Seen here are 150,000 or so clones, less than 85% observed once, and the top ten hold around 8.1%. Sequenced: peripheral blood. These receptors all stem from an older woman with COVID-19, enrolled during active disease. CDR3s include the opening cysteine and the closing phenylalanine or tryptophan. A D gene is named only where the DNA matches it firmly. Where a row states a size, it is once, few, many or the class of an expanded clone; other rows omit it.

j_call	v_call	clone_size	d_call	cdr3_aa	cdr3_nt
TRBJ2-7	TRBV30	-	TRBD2	CAFRLAVSYEQYF	TGTGCCTTTCGACTAGCGGTCTCCTACGAGCAGTACTTC
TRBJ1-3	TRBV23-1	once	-	CASSQKREGGNTIYF	TGCGCCAGCAGTCAGAAAAGGGAGGGTGGAAACACCATATATTTT
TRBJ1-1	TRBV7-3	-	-	CASSLGRVGNTEAFF	TGTGCCAGCAGCTTAGGTCGGGTCGGGAACACTGAAGCTTTCTTT
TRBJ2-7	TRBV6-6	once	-	CASSSYSRDEQYF	TGTGCCAGCAGTTCATACTCGAGGGACGAGCAGTACTTC
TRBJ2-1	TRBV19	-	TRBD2	CASTRGRLAGAWNEQFF	TGTGCCAGTACGCGGGGTCGACTAGCGGGAGCTTGGAATGAGCAGTTCTTC
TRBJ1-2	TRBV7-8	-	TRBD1	CASSLPGQAVF	TGTGCCAGCAGCCTACCGGGACAGGCGGTCTTC
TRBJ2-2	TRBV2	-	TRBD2	CASGAGGTSGTGELFF	TGTGCCAGCGGTGCGGGGGGAACCTCCGGCACCGGGGAGCTGTTTTTT
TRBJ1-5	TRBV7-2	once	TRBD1	CASSPGTGLGNQPQHF	TGTGCCAGCAGCCCTGGGACAGGGTTGGGCAATCAGCCCCAGCATTTT
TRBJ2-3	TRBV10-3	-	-	CAISDRGDTQYF	TGTGCCATCAGTGATCGGGGAGATACGCAGTATTTT
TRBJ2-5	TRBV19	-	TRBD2	CASSKLGLAGGQETQYF	TGTGCCAGTAGTAAATTGGGACTAGCGGGGGGGCAAGAGACCCAGTACTTC
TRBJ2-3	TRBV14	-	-	CASSQGVSGYSTDTQYF	TGTGCCAGCAGCCAAGGGGTAAGCGGGTACAGCACAGATACGCAGTATTTT
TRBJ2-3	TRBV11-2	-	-	CASSPITRGDTQYF	TGTGCCAGCAGCCCGATCACGCGCGGAGATACGCAGTATTTT
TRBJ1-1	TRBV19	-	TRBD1	CASSPPDRAFGEAFF	TGTGCCAGTAGCCCCCCGGACAGGGCGTTTGGCGAAGCTTTCTTT
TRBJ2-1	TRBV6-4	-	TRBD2	CASRIPGLAYNEQFF	TGTGCCAGCAGAATCCCGGGACTAGCCTACAATGAGCAGTTCTTC
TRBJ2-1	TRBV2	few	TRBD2	CASSAVRLAVYNEQFF	TGTGCCAGCAGCGCCGTGAGACTAGCGGTTTACAATGAGCAGTTCTTC
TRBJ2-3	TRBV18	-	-	CASSPSPDSRTDTQYF	TGTGCCAGCTCACCCAGTCCGGACTCCCGCACAGATACGCAGTATTTT
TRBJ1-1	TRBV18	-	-	CASSPSNSMNTEAFF	TGTGCCAGCTCACCTAGTAACAGCATGAACACTGAAGCTTTCTTT
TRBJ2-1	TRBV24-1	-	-	CATSPFRGEQFF	TGTGCCACCAGCCCATTTCGGGGGGAGCAGTTCTTC
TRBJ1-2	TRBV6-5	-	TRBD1	CASRGDRANNYGYTF	TGTGCCAGCAGGGGGGACAGGGCAAATAACTATGGCTACACCTTC
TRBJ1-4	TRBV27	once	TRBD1	CASTTQGEKLFF	TGTGCCAGCACCACACAGGGGGAAAAACTGTTTTTT
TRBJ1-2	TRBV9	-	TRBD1	CASSVVDRDSIYGYTF	TGTGCCAGCAGCGTAGTTGACAGGGATTCTATCTATGGCTACACCTTC
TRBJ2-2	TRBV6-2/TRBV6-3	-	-	CASSLMTQEMTGELFF	TGTGCCAGCAGTTTAATGACTCAAGAAATGACCGGGGAGCTGTTTTTT
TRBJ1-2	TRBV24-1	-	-	CATSDLVRNYGYTF	TGTGCCACCAGTGATTTAGTGCGTAACTATGGCTACACCTTC
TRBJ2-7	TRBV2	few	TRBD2	CASSETSGNYEQYF	TGTGCCAGCAGCGAGACTAGCGGGAACTACGAGCAGTACTTC
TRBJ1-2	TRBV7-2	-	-	CASSLWLAGARDGYTF	TGTGCCAGCAGCTTATGGCTTGCGGGGGCAAGAGATGGCTACACCTTC
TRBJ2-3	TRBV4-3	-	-	CASSQDWSRGKDTQYF	TGCGCCAGCAGCCAAGATTGGTCCCGCGGGAAGGATACGCAGTATTTT
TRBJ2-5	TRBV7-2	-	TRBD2	CASSFLAGVQYF	TGTGCCAGCAGCTTCCTCGCGGGAGTGCAGTACTTC
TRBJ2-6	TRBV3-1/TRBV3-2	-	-	CASSQDETGPSGANVLTF	TGTGCCAGCAGCCAAGATGAAACAGGCCCCTCTGGGGCCAACGTCCTGACTTTC
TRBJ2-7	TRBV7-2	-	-	CASSLAPASVTYEQYF	TGTGCCAGCAGCTTAGCGCCCGCTAGCGTAACCTACGAGCAGTACTTC
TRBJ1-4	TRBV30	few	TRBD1	CASQGRQEKLFF	TGTGCTTCACAGGGGCGACAGGAAAAACTGTTTTTT
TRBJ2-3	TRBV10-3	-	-	CAIRDSVTDTQYF	TGTGCCATCAGGGACAGCGTCACAGATACGCAGTATTTT
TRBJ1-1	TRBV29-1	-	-	CSVEESGLTAFF	TGCAGCGTTGAAGAATCAGGGTTGACAGCTTTCTTT
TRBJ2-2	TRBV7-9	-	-	CASSLFRTRAGELFF	TGTGCCAGCAGCTTATTCCGGACTCGGGCCGGGGAGCTGTTTTTT
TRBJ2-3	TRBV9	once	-	CASSITDTQYF	TGTGCCAGCAGTATCACAGATACGCAGTATTTT
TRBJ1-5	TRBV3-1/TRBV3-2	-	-	CASSQGGLGDQPQHF	TGTGCCAGCAGCCAGGGGGGGTTGGGCGATCAGCCCCAGCATTTT
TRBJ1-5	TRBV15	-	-	CATSGRTAMNQPQHF	TGTGCCACCAGCGGAAGGACAGCTATGAATCAGCCCCAGCATTTT
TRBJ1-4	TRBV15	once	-	CATSRLGREVEKLFF	TGTGCCACCAGCAGGCTCGGCAGGGAGGTAGAAAAACTGTTTTTT
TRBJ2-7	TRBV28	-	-	CASRPDSYEQYF	TGTGCCAGCAGACCGGACAGTTACGAGCAGTACTTC